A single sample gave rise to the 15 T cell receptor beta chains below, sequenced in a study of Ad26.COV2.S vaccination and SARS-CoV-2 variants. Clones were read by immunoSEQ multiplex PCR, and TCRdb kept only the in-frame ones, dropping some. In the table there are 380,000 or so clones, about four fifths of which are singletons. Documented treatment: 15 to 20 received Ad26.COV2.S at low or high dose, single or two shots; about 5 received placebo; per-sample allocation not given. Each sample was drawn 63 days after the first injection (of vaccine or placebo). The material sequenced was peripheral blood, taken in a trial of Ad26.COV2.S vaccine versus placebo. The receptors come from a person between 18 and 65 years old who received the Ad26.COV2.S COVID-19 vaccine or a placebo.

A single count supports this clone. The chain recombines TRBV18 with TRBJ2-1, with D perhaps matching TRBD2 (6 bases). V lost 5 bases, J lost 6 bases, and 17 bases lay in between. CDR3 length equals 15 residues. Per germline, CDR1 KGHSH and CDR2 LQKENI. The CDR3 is CASSTIGTPGNEQFF. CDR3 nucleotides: TGTGCCAGCTCAACGATCGGGACTCCTGGCAATGAGCAGTTCTTC.

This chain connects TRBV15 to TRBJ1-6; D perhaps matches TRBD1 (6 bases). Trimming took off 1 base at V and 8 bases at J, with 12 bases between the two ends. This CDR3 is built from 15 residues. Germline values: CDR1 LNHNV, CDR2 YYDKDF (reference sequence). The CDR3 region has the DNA TGTGCCACCAGCAGAGTACAGGGCGGGGATTCACCCCTCCACTTT. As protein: CATSRVQGGDSPLHF.

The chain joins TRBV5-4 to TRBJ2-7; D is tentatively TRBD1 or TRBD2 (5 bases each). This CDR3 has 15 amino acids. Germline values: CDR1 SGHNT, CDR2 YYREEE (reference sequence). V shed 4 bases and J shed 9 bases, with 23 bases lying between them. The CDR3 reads CASSAGGTDPSRQYF. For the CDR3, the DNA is TGTGCCAGCAGCGCCGGTGGGACGGACCCGTCACGGCAGTACTTC.

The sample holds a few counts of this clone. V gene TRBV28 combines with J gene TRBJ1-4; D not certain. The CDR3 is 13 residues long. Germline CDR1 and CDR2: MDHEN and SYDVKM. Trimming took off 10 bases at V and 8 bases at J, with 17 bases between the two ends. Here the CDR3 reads CATQVEGKEKLFF. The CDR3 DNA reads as TGTGCCACCCAGGTGGAGGGAAAAGAAAAACTGTTTTTT.

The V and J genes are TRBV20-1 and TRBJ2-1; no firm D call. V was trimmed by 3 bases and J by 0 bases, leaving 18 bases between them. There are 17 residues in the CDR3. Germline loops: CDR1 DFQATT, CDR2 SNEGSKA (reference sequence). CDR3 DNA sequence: TGCAGTGCTAGTTCCCATTCTAGGAGCGACTCCTACAATGAGCAGTTCTTC. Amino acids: CSASSHSRSDSYNEQFF.

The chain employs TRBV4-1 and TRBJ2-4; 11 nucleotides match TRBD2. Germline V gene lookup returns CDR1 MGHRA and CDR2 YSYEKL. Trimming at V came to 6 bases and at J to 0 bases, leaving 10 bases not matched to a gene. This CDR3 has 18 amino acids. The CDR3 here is CASSPGVAGGLAKNIQYF. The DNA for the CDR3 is TGCGCCAGCAGTCCCGGGGTAGCGGGGGGGCTAGCCAAAAACATTCAGTACTTC.

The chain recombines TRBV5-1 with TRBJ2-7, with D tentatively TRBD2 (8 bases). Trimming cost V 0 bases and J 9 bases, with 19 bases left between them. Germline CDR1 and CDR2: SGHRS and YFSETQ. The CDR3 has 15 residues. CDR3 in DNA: TGCGCCAGCAGCTTGGTGCCGGGACTAGGACAGGTGCAGTACTTC. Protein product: CASSLVPGLGQVQYF.

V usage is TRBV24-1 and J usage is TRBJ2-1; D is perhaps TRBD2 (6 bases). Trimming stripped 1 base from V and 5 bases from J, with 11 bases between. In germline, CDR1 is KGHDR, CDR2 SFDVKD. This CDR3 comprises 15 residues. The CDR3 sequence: CATSDFGRENNEQFF. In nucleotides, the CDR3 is TGTGCCACCAGTGATTTCGGCCGGGAGAACAATGAGCAGTTCTTC.

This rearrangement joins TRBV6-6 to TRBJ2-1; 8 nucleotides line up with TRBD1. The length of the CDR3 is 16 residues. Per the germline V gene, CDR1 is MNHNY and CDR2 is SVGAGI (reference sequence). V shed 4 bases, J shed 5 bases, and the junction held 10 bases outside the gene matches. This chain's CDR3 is CASSSRQGLGDNEQFF. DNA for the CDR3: TGTGCCAGCAGTTCTCGACAGGGGTTGGGAGACAATGAGCAGTTCTTC.

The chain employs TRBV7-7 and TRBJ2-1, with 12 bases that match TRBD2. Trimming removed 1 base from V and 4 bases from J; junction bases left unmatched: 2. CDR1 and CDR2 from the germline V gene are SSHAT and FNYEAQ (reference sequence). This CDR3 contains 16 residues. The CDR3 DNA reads TGTGCCAGCAGCTTAGTTGGGACTAGCGGGTACAATGAGCAGTTCTTC. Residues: CASSLVGTSGYNEQFF.

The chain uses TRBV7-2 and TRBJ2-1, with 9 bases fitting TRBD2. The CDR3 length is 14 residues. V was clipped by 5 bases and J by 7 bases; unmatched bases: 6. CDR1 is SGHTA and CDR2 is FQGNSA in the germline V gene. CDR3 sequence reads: CASSHGGRGNEQFF. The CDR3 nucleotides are TGTGCCAGCAGCCACGGCGGGAGGGGGAATGAGCAGTTCTTC.

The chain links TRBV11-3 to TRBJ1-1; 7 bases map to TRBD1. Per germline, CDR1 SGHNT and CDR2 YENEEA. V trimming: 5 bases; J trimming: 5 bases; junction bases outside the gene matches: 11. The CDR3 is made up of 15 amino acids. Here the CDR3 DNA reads TGTGCCAGCAGCAAACAAGACAGGGTGTGGACTGAAGCTTTCTTT. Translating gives CASSKQDRVWTEAFF.

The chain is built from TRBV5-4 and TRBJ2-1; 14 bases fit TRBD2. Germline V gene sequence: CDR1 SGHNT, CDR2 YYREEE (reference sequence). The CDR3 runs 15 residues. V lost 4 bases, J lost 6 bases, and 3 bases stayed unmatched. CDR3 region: CASSAGTSGSNEQFF. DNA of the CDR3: TGTGCCAGCAGCGCCGGGACTAGCGGGAGCAATGAGCAGTTCTTC. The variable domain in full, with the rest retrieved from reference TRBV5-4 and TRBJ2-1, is ETGVTQSPTHLIKTRGQQVTLRCSSQSGHNTVSWYQQALGQGPQFIFQYYREEENGRGNFPPRFSGLQFPNYSSELNVNALELDDSALYLCASSAGTSGSNEQFFGPGTRLTVL.

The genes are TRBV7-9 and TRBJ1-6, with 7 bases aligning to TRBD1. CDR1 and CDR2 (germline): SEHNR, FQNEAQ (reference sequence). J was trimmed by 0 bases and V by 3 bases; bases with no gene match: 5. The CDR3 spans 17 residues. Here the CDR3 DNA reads TGTGCCAGCAGCTTCTCACAGGGGAGCTCCTATAATTCACCCCTCCACTTT. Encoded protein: CASSFSQGSSYNSPLHF.

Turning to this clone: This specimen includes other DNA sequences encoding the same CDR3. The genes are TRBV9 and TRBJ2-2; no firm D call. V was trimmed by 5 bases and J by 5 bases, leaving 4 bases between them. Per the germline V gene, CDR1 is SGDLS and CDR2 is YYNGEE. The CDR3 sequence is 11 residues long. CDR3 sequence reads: CASRGTGELFF. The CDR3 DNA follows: TGTGCCAGCAGGGGTACCGGGGAGCTGTTTTTT.